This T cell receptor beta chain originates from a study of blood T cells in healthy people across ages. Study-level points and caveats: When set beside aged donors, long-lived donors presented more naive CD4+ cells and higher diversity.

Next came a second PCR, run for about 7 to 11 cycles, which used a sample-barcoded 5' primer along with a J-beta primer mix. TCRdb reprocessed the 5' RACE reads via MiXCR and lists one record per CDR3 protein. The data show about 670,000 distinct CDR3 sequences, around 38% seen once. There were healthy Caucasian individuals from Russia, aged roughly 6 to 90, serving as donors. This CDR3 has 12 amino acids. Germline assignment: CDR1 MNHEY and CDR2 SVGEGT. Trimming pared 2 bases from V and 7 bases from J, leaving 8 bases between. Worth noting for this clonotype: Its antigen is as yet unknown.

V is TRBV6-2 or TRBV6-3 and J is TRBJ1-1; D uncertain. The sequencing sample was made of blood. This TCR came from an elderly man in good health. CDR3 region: CASSYEAVEAFF. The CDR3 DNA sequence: TGTGCCAGCAGTTACGAGGCAGTTGAAGCTTTCTTT.